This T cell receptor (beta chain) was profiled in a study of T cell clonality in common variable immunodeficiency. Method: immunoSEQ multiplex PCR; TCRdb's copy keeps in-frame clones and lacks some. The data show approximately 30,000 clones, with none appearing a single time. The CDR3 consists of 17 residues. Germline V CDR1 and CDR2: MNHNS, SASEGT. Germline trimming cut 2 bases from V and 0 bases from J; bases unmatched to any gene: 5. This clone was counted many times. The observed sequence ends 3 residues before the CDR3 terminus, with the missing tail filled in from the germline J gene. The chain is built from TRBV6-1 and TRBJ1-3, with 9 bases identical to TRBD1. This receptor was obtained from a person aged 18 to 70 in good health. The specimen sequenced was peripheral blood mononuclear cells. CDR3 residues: CASSEPTGGRSGNTIYF. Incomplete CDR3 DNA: TGTGCCAGCAGTGAACCAACAGGGGGCCGCTCTGGAAACACC.